Listed here are 29 T cell receptor beta chains from one sample, sequenced in a study of shared clonotypes between healthy human individuals. Sequenced by immunoSEQ multiplex PCR; TCRdb stores in-frame clones only, minus some. The sample consists of around 240,000 clones, about 65% of them appearing once. Sequencing used memory CD4+ T cells sorted from blood. The subset is: CD45RA-negative fraction. These receptors were collected from a young man in good health.

The V call is TRBV5-1, the J call TRBJ1-1; possible D gene TRBD1, 6 bases. Germline V gives CDR1 SGHRS, CDR2 YFSETQ. Trimming pared 4 bases from V and 4 bases from J, leaving 17 bases between. CDR3 length: 15 amino acids. The CDR3 DNA is TGCGCCAGCAGCCCCGGATCAGGGGAAGTCACTGAAGCTTTCTTT. Protein sequence: CASSPGSGEVTEAFF.

This chain uses TRBV30 with TRBJ1-3; D is ambiguous. The V end lost 1 base, the J end lost 4 bases, and 11 bases lay between the germline ends. In germline, CDR1 is GTSNPN, CDR2 SVGIG (reference sequence). The CDR3 runs to 14 residues. The CDR3, as DNA: TGTGCCTGGAGTGCCGGGCGCTTCGGAAACACCATATATTTT. This encodes CAWSAGRFGNTIYF.

The chain uses TRBV2 and TRBJ2-3; the D gene is possibly TRBD2 (5 bases). V lost 3 bases and J lost 3, with 10 bases in between. This CDR3 comprises 14 residues. Germline V CDR1 and CDR2: SNHLY, FYNNEI. CDR3 in amino acids: CASSEGVNTDTQYF. Here the CDR3 DNA reads TGTGCCAGCAGTGAGGGAGTAAATACAGATACGCAGTATTTT.

This clone was counted a single time. The chain links TRBV4-2 to TRBJ2-7, with unresolved D. The germline V and J ends were trimmed by 4 bases and 2 bases, with 6 bases remaining between them. The CDR3 consists of 12 residues. Germline V CDR1 and CDR2: LGHNA, YNFKEQ. The CDR3 sequence: CASSPNTYEQYF. CDR3 sequence (DNA): TGTGCCAGCAGCCCCAACACCTACGAGCAGTACTTC.

This clone showed up just a few times. The CDR3 nucleotides read TGTGCCAGCAGCTTCACGACTAGCGACGAGCAGTACTTC. This codes for CASSFTTSDEQYF. The J gene is TRBJ2-7, the V gene TRBV7-6; 8 bases match TRBD2. The germline CDR1 and CDR2 sequences are SGHVS and FNYEAQ. V was clipped by 3 bases and J by 5 bases; unmatched bases: 3. The CDR3 length is 13 residues.

This clone was recorded a few times. The V gene is TRBV18, the J gene TRBJ2-7; D is ambiguous. The germline V and J ends were trimmed by 3 bases and 9 bases, with 15 bases remaining between them. The CDR3 spans 13 residues. Germline CDR1 is KGHSH and CDR2 is LQKENI. CDR3 in DNA: TGTGCCAGCTCACCTATTCGTAATGATGCGCAGTACTTC. This gives the protein CASSPIRNDAQYF. The entire variable domain, with the rest obtained from reference TRBV18 and TRBJ2-7, is as follows: NAGVMQNPRHLVRRRGQEARLRCSPMKGHSHVYWYRQLPEEGLKFMVYLQKENIIDESGMPKERFSAEFPKEGPSILRIQQVVRGDSAAYFCASSPIRNDAQYFGPGTRLTVT.

The chain couples TRBV5-1 to TRBJ2-7; 9 bases fit TRBD2. CDR1 and CDR2 from the germline V gene are SGHRS and YFSETQ. V shed 4 bases and J 2 bases; nucleotides not matched to a gene: 4. This CDR3 comprises 14 residues. CDR3 sequence (DNA): TGCGCCAGCAGCGGCTTAGCGGGAGCCTACGAGCAGTACTTC. The encoded protein is CASSGLAGAYEQYF.

The J gene is TRBJ2-3, the V gene TRBV28, with no clear D. CDR1 is MDHEN and CDR2 is SYDVKM in the germline V gene. V lost 4 bases and J lost 4, with 6 bases in between. There are 12 residues in the CDR3. CDR3 region: CASSYQADTQYF. The CDR3 DNA follows: TGTGCCAGCAGTTACCAGGCAGATACGCAGTATTTT.

The CDR3, as DNA: TGTGCCAGCACCGTAATAGGGGTAACGAGGCAGTTCTTC. Encoded protein: CASTVIGVTRQFF. The chain employs TRBV5-4 and TRBJ2-1; D perhaps matches TRBD1 (5 bases). The CDR3 has 13 residues. V was shortened by 6 bases and J by 12 bases, with 19 bases between the two germline ends. From germline, CDR1 is SGHNT and CDR2 YYREEE (reference sequence).

V and J are TRBV14 and TRBJ1-2, with D unresolved. CDR1 and CDR2 (germline): SGHDN, FVKESK. Trimming pared 0 bases from V and 6 bases from J, leaving 14 bases between. This CDR3 spans 15 amino acids. CDR3 in DNA: TGTGCCAGCAGCCAAGATCTATGGCCTGGTAATGGCTACACCTTC. It specifies CASSQDLWPGNGYTF.

V gene TRBV7-9 combines with J gene TRBJ2-2; 7 bases agree with TRBD2. Germline CDR1 and CDR2: SEHNR and FQNEAQ (reference sequence). The V gene end was trimmed by 5 bases and the J gene end by 1 base; junction bases not matched to a gene: 10. CDR3 length equals 17 residues. The chain's CDR3 is CASSPRAAGVNTGELFF. CDR3 DNA: TGTGCCAGCAGCCCTAGGGCCGCGGGAGTGAACACCGGGGAGCTGTTTTTT.

This rearrangement joins TRBV28 to TRBJ1-4; 7 nucleotides align to TRBD1. The germline CDR1 and CDR2 sequences are MDHEN and SYDVKM. This CDR3 comprises 21 residues. V lost 7 bases and J lost 4; bases outside the gene matches: 27. Here the CDR3 reads CASTNPLQGLVQRDFNEKLFF. As DNA, the CDR3 is TGTGCCAGCACTAATCCTTTACAGGGGCTCGTCCAGAGGGACTTTAATGAAAAACTGTTTTTT.

In its sample, this clone was seen a few times. The rearrangement joins TRBV5-1 to TRBJ2-1; possible D gene TRBD1, 5 bases. The germline gives CDR1 SGHRS, CDR2 YFSETQ. There are 16 residues in the CDR3. V was cut by 1 base and J by 0 bases, with 11 bases left in between. The CDR3 reads CASSLRGGASYNEQFF. For the CDR3, the DNA is TGCGCCAGCAGCTTGAGGGGCGGAGCCTCCTACAATGAGCAGTTCTTC.

The chain has TRBV9 and TRBJ2-5, with D perhaps TRBD1 or TRBD2 (5 bases each). CDR3 length equals 13 residues. Germline V lookup: CDR1 SGDLS, CDR2 YYNGEE. V was clipped by 0 bases and J by 4 bases, with 7 bases between them. CDR3 DNA sequence: TGTGCCAGCAGCGTAGGGGACGTAGAGACCCAGTACTTC. It specifies CASSVGDVETQYF.

CDR3 DNA sequence: TGTGCCAGCAGCTCCGCGGGGGCGGAGACCCAGTACTTC. Translating it yields CASSSAGAETQYF. The J gene is TRBJ2-5, the V gene TRBV7-2; weak D call: TRBD2 (7 bases). This CDR3 region has 13 residues. Trimming left V 4 bases short and J 5 bases short, with 11 bases between. The germline CDR1 and CDR2 sequences are SGHTA and FQGNSA.

V usage is TRBV28 and J usage is TRBJ2-4; no reliable D call. Germline-derived CDR1 and CDR2 are MDHEN and SYDVKM. There are 13 residues in the CDR3. With 3 bases removed from V and 2 bases from J, the gap between germline ends came to 5 bases. CDR3 nucleotide sequence: TGTGCCAGCAGTTTTGTATCCAAAAACATTCAGTACTTC. It codes for CASSFVSKNIQYF.

This chain joins TRBV13 and TRBJ2-3, with 12 bases aligning to TRBD2. Germline assignment: CDR1 PRHDT and CDR2 FYEKMQ (reference sequence). CDR3 length: 15 residues. V gave up 8 bases and J gave up 2 bases; unmatched junction bases: 5. The CDR3 coding sequence is TGTGCCAGCCACCTAGCGGGAGGGCCCACAGATACGCAGTATTTT. Encoded protein: CASHLAGGPTDTQYF.

V gene TRBV5-1 combines with J gene TRBJ2-7; no definite D call. Trimming took off 1 base at V and 5 bases at J, with 4 bases between the two ends. The CDR3 sequence is 11 residues long. From germline, CDR1 is SGHRS and CDR2 YFSETQ. The CDR3 loop reads CASSLLDEQYF. CDR3 nucleotides: TGCGCCAGCAGCTTGCTCGACGAGCAGTACTTC.

This clone was seen only a few times. The chain has TRBV10-3 and TRBJ2-2; D gene ambiguous. Per germline, CDR1 ENHRY and CDR2 SYGVKD. V shed 9 bases and J shed 5 bases, with 10 bases lying between them. The CDR3 runs to 12 residues. The CDR3 is CAIMTSTGELFF. DNA for the CDR3: TGTGCCATAATGACGTCGACCGGGGAGCTGTTTTTT.

This sequence joins TRBV13 and TRBJ2-1; 11 bases are shared with TRBD2. Trimming removed 1 base from V and 6 bases from J; junction bases left unmatched: 5. Per germline, CDR1 PRHDT and CDR2 FYEKMQ (reference sequence). This CDR3 has 16 amino acids. CDR3 amino acids: CASSLDPSGRPNEQFF. The DNA for the CDR3 is TGTGCCAGCAGCTTAGATCCTAGCGGGAGGCCCAATGAGCAGTTCTTC.

V is TRBV7-2 and J is TRBJ1-2, with 8 bases aligning to TRBD1. The V segment lost 2 bases and the J segment 7 bases; nucleotides outside the gene matches: 9. This CDR3 spans 15 amino acids. Germline V gene data show CDR1 as SGHTA and CDR2 as FQGNSA. The CDR3 here is CASSLHRTGRLGYTF. In DNA, the CDR3 is TGTGCCAGCAGCTTACACCGGACAGGGCGGCTTGGCTACACCTTC.

The chain uses TRBV28 and TRBJ1-4, with TRBD1 matching 7 bases. J was trimmed by 8 bases and V by 10 bases; bases with no gene match: 10. Germline CDR1 and CDR2: MDHEN and SYDVKM. This CDR3 comprises 13 residues. CDR3 DNA sequence: TGTGCCACCAAGGGGGCCGCTACGGAAAAACTGTTTTTT. As protein: CATKGAATEKLFF.

This chain joins TRBV29-1 and TRBJ2-3, with 7 nucleotides matching TRBD2. Germline loops: CDR1 SQVTM, CDR2 ANQGSEA. The V and J ends lost 7 bases and 0 bases, in that order; junction bases with no gene match: 10. CDR3 length: 15 amino acids. Here the CDR3 DNA reads TGCAGCGCCCGGGGGGACCCACTTAGCACAGATACGCAGTATTTT. This encodes CSARGDPLSTDTQYF.

DNA for the CDR3: TGTGCCAGCAGCCCTAGCACAGTGTACTCCGATGAGCAGTTCTTC. Translation gives CASSPSTVYSDEQFF. J is TRBJ2-1 and V is TRBV14, with D tentatively TRBD2 (5 bases). The V and J ends lost 4 bases and 8 bases respectively, with 18 bases between them. Per the germline V gene, CDR1 is SGHDN and CDR2 is FVKESK. The CDR3 has 15 residues.

This clone was seen only a few times. This CDR3 is also generated by other DNA sequences in the sample. This chain connects TRBV5-4 to TRBJ1-2; unclear D gene. This CDR3 spans 14 amino acids. Trimming took off 2 bases at V and 2 bases at J, with 10 bases between the two ends. CDR1 is SGHNT, CDR2 YYREEE, per germline (reference sequence). CDR3 loop: CASSLIRENYGYTF. The CDR3 region has the DNA TGTGCCAGCAGCTTAATTAGGGAGAACTATGGCTACACCTTC.

The chain employs TRBV18 and TRBJ1-4; weak D call: TRBD1 (5 bases). With 8 bases removed from V and 4 bases from J, the gap between germline ends came to 11 bases. This CDR3 has 13 amino acids. CDR1 KGHSH and CDR2 LQKENI come from the germline V gene. The CDR3 spells CASLRGLNEKLFF. CDR3 in DNA: TGTGCCAGCCTCCGGGGCCTTAATGAAAAACTGTTTTTT. The variable domain in full, completed from reference TRBV18 and TRBJ1-4, reads NAGVMQNPRHLVRRRGQEARLRCSPMKGHSHVYWYRQLPEEGLKFMVYLQKENIIDESGMPKERFSAEFPKEGPSILRIQQVVRGDSAAYFCASLRGLNEKLFFGSGTQLSVL.

The chain couples TRBV5-4 to TRBJ2-1; tentatively, D is TRBD2 (5 bases). V shed 4 bases and J shed 8 bases, with 13 bases lying between them. Germline lookup yields CDR1 SGHNT and CDR2 YYREEE (reference sequence). CDR3 length: 13 amino acids. The CDR3 region has the DNA TGTGCCAGCAGCCCTATGGGAGTCGATGAGCAGTTCTTC. Translated: CASSPMGVDEQFF.

The chain joins TRBV6-1 to TRBJ1-1; no definite D call. Germline V CDR1 and CDR2: MNHNS, SASEGT. The CDR3 consists of 14 residues. The V and J ends lost 0 bases and 1 base respectively, with 6 bases between them. The CDR3 DNA follows: TGTGCCAGCAGTGAAGCTATGGGGAACACTGAAGCTTTCTTT. As protein: CASSEAMGNTEAFF.

The V call is TRBV5-4, the J call TRBJ1-2; D gene unclear. Trimming shortened V by 3 bases and J by 8 bases, and 11 bases separated the two germline ends. Germline V gene lookup returns CDR1 SGHNT and CDR2 YYREEE (reference sequence). The CDR3 has 12 residues. The CDR3 sequence is CASSSPTRGYTF. CDR3 coding DNA: TGTGCCAGCAGCTCGCCTACTAGAGGCTACACCTTC.